This T cell receptor (beta chain) was sequenced in a study of shared clonotypes between healthy human individuals (dated by TCRdb to 2020 to 2022). In the study overall: The cohort included three men and a couple of women between 18 and 49 years of age. For each donor, CD4 naive and CD4 memory were each given three plates, CD8 naive was given two plates, and CD8 memory was given one plate. Blood TCR repertoires of five healthy adults were deeply sequenced to estimate repertoire size and the extent of clonotype sharing between individuals. Different laboratories and diverse techniques were used to prepare libraries and sequence TCR repertoires, to increase sequencing depth and limit assay-specific biases. Leukapheresis yielded between about 0.85 and 10 billion PBMCs per donor. Study-wide conclusions, independent of this receptor: Pairwise subsampling led to the expectation that sequencing depth would affect the degree of clonotype sharing among donors. Clonotypes shared by all four sorted-subset donors showed higher generation probabilities than non-shared clonotypes. Estimated clonotype richness was generally larger for naive than for memory subsets. When a handful of donors were compared, the shared fraction of clonotypes was about 5.4% for naive CD4, around 3.5% for naive CD8, 2.3% for memory CD4, and 0.4% for memory CD8. Sampling was restricted to blood, and TCR repertoires in tissues likely differ from the TCR repertoires found in blood. Incomplete sequencing was indicated by rarefaction of sorted-subset datasets, despite the large sequencing depth. Because the study included only a small number of donors, the genetic and exposure-history diversity represented was limited.

The donors were healthy, HIV-negative adults who had no recently reported acute infections or vaccinations. Only Caucasian adults living in Nashville, Tennessee, USA were represented among the donors. CD8 memory samples combined magnetically selected CD45RO+ cells with CCR7-negative CD45RA+ effector memory (TemRA) cells. Blood was collected by leukapheresis, and PBMCs were isolated by Ficoll-Histopaque density gradient centrifugation and then cryopreserved in liquid nitrogen vapor phase. Analytical flow cytometry was used to check the purity and quantity of each magnetically sorted T cell population. Genomic DNA was isolated from each sorted fraction and quantified by UV absorbance on a Nanodrop 2000c. TCR CDR3 regions were amplified from genomic DNA by multiplex PCR using the deep immunoSEQ assay. Extracted genomic DNA from each cell subset was distributed evenly across all wells of several immunoSEQ 96-well plates, and each plate was treated as a replicate. For sorted subsets, around 0.2 ug genomic DNA, equal to 30,000 or so T cell genomes, was loaded into each replicate PCR. Purified libraries were measured with a Qubit 3.0 fluorometer, size-checked on a Bioanalyzer 2100, and measured again with the KAPA Library Quantification kit. Each immunoSEQ 96-well plate was sequenced on its own single-read 150-cycle Illumina NextSeq 550 flow cell. Per the original workflow: Because only junctional sequences without quality scores were contained in the immunoSEQ output, filtering matching that applied to full-length reads could not be performed. To assign V/J genes and CDR3, sequences were annotated against IMGT germline references using PyIR, a Python wrapper for IgBLAST v1.9. Reads with weak V/J assignments (E-value above 1e-6), missing CDR3, stop codons, out-of-frame junctions, or ambiguous translated residues were removed. A V3J clonotype was defined by an identical inferred V gene, J gene, and CDR3 amino acid sequence. To compute the percentage overlap between repertoires, the number of shared unique clonotypes was divided by the size of the smaller repertoire. Three approaches were used to assess repertoire richness: RTK rarefaction, the Chao1 estimator, and Recon v2.1 estimates of unobserved clonotypes. Generation probabilities were computed with OLGA for all TCRbeta clonotypes obtained by the gDNA method from a few donors. As stored in TCRdb, this immuneACCESS dataset retains in-frame rearrangements with V and J assigned. A fraction of the clones does not appear; measured against another copy, unresolved V genes explain less than half of the discrepancy, and the remainder lacks a known reason. V and J calls and clone size are given by that table; D and trimming were obtained from the DNA. This sample lists 110,000 or so clones; around 71% were detected once. The top ten constitute around 25% of the sample.

This clone was recorded many times. The antigen this receptor binds is unknown. No base quality information exists; no much larger clone differs at one position. The source of this sequence is a woman in her twenties or thirties in good health. The source material was memory CD8+ T cells sorted from blood. What this sample's cell subset or site label stands for: CD45RO+ cells pooled with CCR7-negative TemRA cells.

The CDR3 region: CASSRGFSRNEQFF. The DNA is as follows: TGTGCCAGCAGTAGAGGGTTCTCGCGCAATGAGCAGTTCTTC. The chain links TRBV27 with TRBJ2-1; tentative D gene TRBD2, with 5 bases matching. V was cut back by 5 bases and J by 6 bases, leaving a gap of 14 bases between them. CDR1 MNHEY and CDR2 SMNVEV are derived from the germline V gene (reference sequence). Including the terminal cysteine and phenylalanine, the CDR3 comprises 14 residues. Kept here is only the CDR3 DNA, which spans 42 bases and is read in frame from base 1.